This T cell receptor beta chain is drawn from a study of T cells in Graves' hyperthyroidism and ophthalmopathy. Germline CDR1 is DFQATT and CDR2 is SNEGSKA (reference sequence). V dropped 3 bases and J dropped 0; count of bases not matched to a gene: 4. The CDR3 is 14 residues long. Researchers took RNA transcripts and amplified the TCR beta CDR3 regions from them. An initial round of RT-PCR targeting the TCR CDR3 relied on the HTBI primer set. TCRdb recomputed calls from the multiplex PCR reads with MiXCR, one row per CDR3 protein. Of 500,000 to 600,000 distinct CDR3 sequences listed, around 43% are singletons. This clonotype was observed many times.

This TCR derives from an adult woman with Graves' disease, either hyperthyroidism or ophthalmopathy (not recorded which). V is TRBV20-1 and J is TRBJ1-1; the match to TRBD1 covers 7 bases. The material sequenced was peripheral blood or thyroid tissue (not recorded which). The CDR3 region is CSASPGGMNTEAFF. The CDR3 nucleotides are TGCAGTGCTAGCCCAGGGGGGATGAACACTGAAGCTTTCTTT.